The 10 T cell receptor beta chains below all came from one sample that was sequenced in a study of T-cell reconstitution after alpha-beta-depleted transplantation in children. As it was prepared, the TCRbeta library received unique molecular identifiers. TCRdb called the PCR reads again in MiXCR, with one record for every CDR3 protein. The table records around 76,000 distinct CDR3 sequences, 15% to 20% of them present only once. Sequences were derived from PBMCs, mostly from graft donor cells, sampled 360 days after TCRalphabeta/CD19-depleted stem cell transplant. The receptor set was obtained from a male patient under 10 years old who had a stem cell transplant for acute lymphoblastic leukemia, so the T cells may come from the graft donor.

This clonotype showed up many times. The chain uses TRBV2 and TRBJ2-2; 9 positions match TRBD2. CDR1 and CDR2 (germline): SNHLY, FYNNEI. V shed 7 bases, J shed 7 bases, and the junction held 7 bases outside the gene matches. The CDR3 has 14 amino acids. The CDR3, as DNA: TGTGCCAGCAAGAGCGGGAGGTCAGTCGGGGAGCTGTTTTTT. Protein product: CASKSGRSVGELFF.

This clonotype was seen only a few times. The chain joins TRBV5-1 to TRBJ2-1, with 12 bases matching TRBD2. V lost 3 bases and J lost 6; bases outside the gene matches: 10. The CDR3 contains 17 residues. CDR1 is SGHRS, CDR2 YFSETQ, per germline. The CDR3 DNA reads TGCGCCAGCAGCTGGACTAGCGGGAATGAAAATTCCAATGAGCAGTTCTTC. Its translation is CASSWTSGNENSNEQFF.

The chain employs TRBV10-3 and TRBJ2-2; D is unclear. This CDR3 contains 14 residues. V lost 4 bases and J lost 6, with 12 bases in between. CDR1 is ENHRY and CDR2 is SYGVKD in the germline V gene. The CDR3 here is CAISGGSGAGELFF. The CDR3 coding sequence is TGTGCCATCAGTGGCGGTAGTGGGGCCGGGGAGCTGTTTTTT.

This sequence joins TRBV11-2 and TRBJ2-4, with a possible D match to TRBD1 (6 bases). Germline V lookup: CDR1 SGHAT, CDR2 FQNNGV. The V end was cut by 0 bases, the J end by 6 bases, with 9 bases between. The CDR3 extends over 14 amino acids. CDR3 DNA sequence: TGTGCCAGCAGCTTAGATCGCAGGGGAAACATTCAGTACTTC. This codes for CASSLDRRGNIQYF.

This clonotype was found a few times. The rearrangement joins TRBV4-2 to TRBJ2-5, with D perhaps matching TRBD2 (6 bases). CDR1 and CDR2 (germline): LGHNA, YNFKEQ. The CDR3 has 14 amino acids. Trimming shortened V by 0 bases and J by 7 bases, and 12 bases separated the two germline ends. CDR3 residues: CASSQEREWGTQYF. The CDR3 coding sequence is TGTGCCAGCAGCCAAGAACGGGAGTGGGGGACCCAGTACTTC.

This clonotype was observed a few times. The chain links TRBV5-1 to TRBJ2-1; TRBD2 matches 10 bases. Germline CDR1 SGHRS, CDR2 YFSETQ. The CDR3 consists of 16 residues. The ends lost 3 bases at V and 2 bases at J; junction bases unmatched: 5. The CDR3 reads CASSSRLAGAYNEQFF. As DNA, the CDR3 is TGCGCCAGCAGCTCCAGACTAGCGGGTGCCTACAATGAGCAGTTCTTC.

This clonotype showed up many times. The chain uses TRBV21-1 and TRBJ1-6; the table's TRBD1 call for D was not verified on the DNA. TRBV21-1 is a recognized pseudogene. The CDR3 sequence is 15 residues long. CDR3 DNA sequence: TGTGCCAGCATATCCATGACAGGGAGCCATTCACCCCTCCACTTT. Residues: CASISMTGSHSPLHF.

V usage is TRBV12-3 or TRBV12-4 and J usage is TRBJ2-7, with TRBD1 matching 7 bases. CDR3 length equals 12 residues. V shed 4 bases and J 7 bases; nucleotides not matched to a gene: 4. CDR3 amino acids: CASSWTGGEQYF. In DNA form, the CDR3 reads TGTGCCAGCAGTTGGACAGGTGGAGAGCAGTACTTC.

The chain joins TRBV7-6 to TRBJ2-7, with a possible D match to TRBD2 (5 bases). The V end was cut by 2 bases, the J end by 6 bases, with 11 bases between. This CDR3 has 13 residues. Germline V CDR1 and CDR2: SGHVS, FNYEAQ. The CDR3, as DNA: TGTGCCAGCAGCTTACCCGCGGGCGGCGAGCAGTACTTC. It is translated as CASSLPAGGEQYF.

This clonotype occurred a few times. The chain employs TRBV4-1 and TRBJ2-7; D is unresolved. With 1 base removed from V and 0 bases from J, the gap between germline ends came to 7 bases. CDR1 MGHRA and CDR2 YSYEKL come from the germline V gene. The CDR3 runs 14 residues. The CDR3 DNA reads TGCGCCAGCAGCCAAGGGGCCCTCTCCTACGAGCAGTACTTC. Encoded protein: CASSQGALSYEQYF.